These T cell receptor beta chains were read from a single sample in a study of cytomegalovirus exposure and HLA in healthy donors. Profiling relied on immunoSEQ multiplex PCR, and the TCRdb table lists in-frame clones only, not all of them. This repertoire shows more than 150,000 clones, 84% found once; its top ten account for about 2.6%. The sample comprised PBMCs. The receptors stem from a woman between 45 and 60 years old in good health and CMV-seropositive. Both conserved end residues are part of each CDR3. D genes are given only for firm matches. Only some rows state a clone size, as once, few, many or a class for expanded clones.

v_gene	d_gene	abundance	j_gene	CDR3aa	CDR3nt
TRBV27	NA	NA	TRBJ2-1	CASSLSQDYNEQFF	TGTGCCAGCAGTTTATCACAGGATTACAATGAGCAGTTCTTC
TRBV13	TRBD2	NA	TRBJ2-7	CASSQRGGYEQYF	TGTGCCAGCAGCCAACGGGGGGGCTACGAGCAGTACTTC
TRBV5-5	TRBD2	once	TRBJ2-2	CASSLEGTSVRGNTGELFF	TGTGCCAGCAGCTTGGAGGGGACTAGCGTCCGGGGCAACACCGGGGAGCTGTTTTTT
TRBV2	TRBD1	NA	TRBJ2-7	CASSNDRDPSYEQYF	TGTGCCAGCAGTAACGACAGGGACCCTTCCTACGAGCAGTACTTC
TRBV7-2	NA	NA	TRBJ1-5	CASSLGGGNQPQHF	TGTGCCAGCAGCTTAGGAGGGGGAAATCAGCCCCAGCATTTT
TRBV7-2	NA	NA	TRBJ1-3	CASSLDGNRDSGNTIYF	TGTGCCAGCAGCTTAGACGGGAATAGAGACTCTGGAAACACCATATATTTT
TRBV7-9	TRBD1	NA	TRBJ2-7	CASSTGTGTYEQYF	TGTGCCAGCAGCACCGGGACAGGAACCTACGAGCAGTACTTC
TRBV4-3	TRBD2	few	TRBJ2-2	CASSQEAGGGNTGELFF	TGCGCCAGCAGCCAAGAGGCGGGGGGAGGGAACACCGGGGAGCTGTTTTTT
TRBV11-1	NA	NA	TRBJ1-2	CASSPRTAYGYTF	TGTGCCAGCAGCCCAAGGACAGCGTATGGCTACACCTTC
TRBV7-2	TRBD1	NA	TRBJ2-7	CASSLAGTGGSEQYF	TGTGCCAGCAGCCTTGCCGGGACAGGTGGCTCCGAGCAGTACTTC
TRBV18	TRBD1	NA	TRBJ2-7	CASSPGQADSYEQYF	TGTGCCAGCTCACCGGGACAGGCCGACTCCTACGAGCAGTACTTC
TRBV4-1	NA	NA	TRBJ2-3	CASSQVSGDTDTQYF	TGCGCCAGCAGCCAAGTTTCGGGGGACACAGATACGCAGTATTTT
TRBV7-9	NA	NA	TRBJ1-3	CASNAADSGNTIYF	TGTGCCAGTAACGCCGCGGACTCTGGAAACACCATATATTTT
TRBV4-1	TRBD1	NA	TRBJ1-3	CASSQPGQLYSGNTIYF	TGCGCCAGCAGCCAACCGGGACAGCTTTACTCTGGAAACACCATATATTTT
TRBV7-3	TRBD2	NA	TRBJ2-3	CASRGRDYQSTDTQYF	TGTGCCAGCAGGGGCCGGGACTACCAAAGCACAGATACGCAGTATTTT
TRBV6-1	NA	NA	TRBJ2-1	CASRRDWSYNEQFF	TGTGCCAGCAGGAGGGACTGGTCCTACAATGAGCAGTTCTTC
TRBV5-1	NA	NA	TRBJ1-4	CASSLSAATNEKLFF	TGCGCCAGCAGCTTGTCCGCAGCAACTAATGAAAAACTGTTTTTT
TRBV19	TRBD1	NA	TRBJ1-1	CASSPGASGGRAEAFF	TGTGCCAGTAGTCCAGGGGCCTCAGGGGGCAGAGCTGAAGCTTTCTTT
TRBV2	TRBD2	NA	TRBJ2-2	CASSAERGGLTGELFF	TGTGCCAGCAGTGCGGAGCGGGGGGGCTTAACCGGGGAGCTGTTTTTT
TRBV2	NA	NA	TRBJ2-1	CASSLGGEQFF	TGTGCCAGCAGCCTCGGAGGTGAGCAGTTCTTC
TRBV6-5	NA	NA	TRBJ2-5	CASSYSKDSQETQYF	TGTGCCAGCAGTTACTCTAAGGACTCCCAAGAGACCCAGTACTTC
TRBV7-9	NA	NA	TRBJ2-7	CASSPQYEQYF	TGTGCCAGCAGCCCCCAGTACGAGCAGTACTTC
TRBV11-3	TRBD1	NA	TRBJ2-7	CASSFGQGYEQYF	TGTGCCAGCAGCTTCGGACAGGGCTACGAGCAGTACTTC
TRBV7-3	NA	NA	TRBJ2-1	CASRNRASSYNEQFF	TGTGCCAGCAGGAACAGGGCGAGCTCCTACAATGAGCAGTTCTTC
TRBV18	NA	once	TRBJ1-2	CASSHTVDSPTYGCTF	TGTGCCAGCTCACACACAGTCGATTCGCCGACCTATGGCTGCACCTTC
TRBV5-1	NA	NA	TRBJ2-5	CASSPGGGGVQETQYF	TGCGCCAGCAGCCCCGGAGGGGGCGGGGTTCAAGAGACCCAGTACTTC
TRBV6-6	NA	NA	TRBJ1-2	CASRESGENYGYTF	TGTGCCAGCAGAGAATCAGGGGAAAACTATGGCTACACCTTC
TRBV7-9	NA	NA	TRBJ1-6	CASSLELINSPLHF	TGTGCCAGCAGCTTAGAACTGATTAATTCACCCCTCCACTTT
TRBV28	NA	NA	TRBJ2-7	CASSPGIGEQYF	TGTGCCAGCAGCCCGGGAATTGGAGAGCAGTACTTC
TRBV5-1	NA	few	TRBJ2-3	CASSLVGDTQYF	TGCGCCAGCAGCTTGGTCGGGGATACGCAGTATTTT
TRBV6-6	TRBD1	NA	TRBJ2-1	CASRRRGWSYNEQFF	TGTGCCAGCAGGCGCAGGGGGTGGTCCTACAATGAGCAGTTCTTC
TRBV21-1	NA	NA	TRBJ2-7	CASNLGGGPPYEQYF	TGTGCCAGCAACCTGGGCGGGGGACCCCCCTACGAGCAGTACTTC
TRBV5-1	TRBD1	NA	TRBJ1-1	CASSLEGQGVAEAFF	TGCGCCAGCAGCTTGGAGGGACAGGGGGTAGCTGAAGCTTTCTTT
TRBV4-1	NA	NA	TRBJ1-5	CASSQDLNSGQPQHF	TGCGCCAGCAGCCAAGATCTAAACTCGGGGCAGCCCCAGCATTTT
TRBV5-1	TRBD2	NA	TRBJ2-7	CASSLAGTNAYEQYF	TGCGCCAGCAGCTTGGCCGGGACTAACGCCTACGAGCAGTACTTC
TRBV15	TRBD2	NA	TRBJ2-1	CATSRGGLAYNEQFF	TGTGCCACCAGCAGGGGGGGACTAGCTTACAATGAGCAGTTCTTC
TRBV11-2	NA	NA	TRBJ1-5	CASSSFNQPQHF	TGTGCCAGCAGCTCCTTCAATCAGCCCCAGCATTTT
TRBV6-5	NA	NA	TRBJ1-6	CASSPVGNYNSPLHF	TGTGCCAGCAGCCCCGTGGGCAACTATAATTCACCCCTCCACTTT
TRBV7-9	NA	NA	TRBJ2-1	CASSSLATRNNEQFF	TGTGCCAGCAGCTCCCTAGCGACGAGGAACAATGAGCAGTTCTTC
TRBV7-6	NA	NA	TRBJ2-1	CASSSSAYNEQFF	TGTGCCAGCAGCTCTAGCGCATACAATGAGCAGTTCTTC
TRBV11-2	TRBD2	NA	TRBJ2-1	CASSPRTPGTSGVEQFF	TGTGCCAGCAGCCCCAGGACGCCCGGGACTAGCGGGGTTGAGCAGTTCTTC
TRBV5-1	NA	once	TRBJ1-1	CASSLGGAGGTEAFF	TGCGCCAGCAGCTTGGGCGGGGCGGGGGGCACTGAAGCTTTCTTT
TRBV7-2	NA	NA	TRBJ1-2	CASSSALATYGYTF	TGTGCCAGCAGCTCAGCTTTGGCAACATATGGCTACACCTTC
TRBV28	TRBD1	NA	TRBJ2-7	CASSLDGQGRSYEQYF	TGTGCCAGCAGTTTGGACGGACAGGGGAGGTCCTACGAGCAGTACTTC
TRBV6-5	NA	NA	TRBJ2-3	CASSPQSGDTQYF	TGTGCCAGCAGTCCGCAGTCCGGGGATACGCAGTATTTT
TRBV7-9	NA	once	TRBJ2-7	CASSRLAYEQYF	TGTGCCAGCAGCAGACTAGCCTACGAGCAGTACTTC
TRBV7-9	NA	once	TRBJ2-1	CASSVLGGGPGYEQFF	TGTGCCAGCAGCGTCTTAGGGGGGGGCCCCGGATATGAGCAGTTCTTC
TRBV9	TRBD1	once	TRBJ1-1	CASSEGGDRGTEAFF	TGTGCCAGCAGCGAGGGGGGGGACAGGGGCACTGAAGCTTTCTTT
TRBV19	NA	once	TRBJ1-5	CASSGGGSLNQPQHF	TGTGCCAGTAGTGGAGGTGGCAGCCTCAATCAGCCCCAGCATTTT
TRBV11-2	TRBD1	NA	TRBJ2-7	CASSAPGQGSDEQYF	TGTGCCAGCAGCGCCCCGGGACAGGGGTCCGACGAGCAGTACTTC
TRBV6-6	NA	NA	TRBJ2-3	CASSYGQGTDTQYF	TGTGCCAGCAGTTATGGGCAGGGCACAGATACGCAGTATTTT
TRBV5-1	NA	NA	TRBJ2-2	CASSSHRGELFF	TGCGCCAGCAGCTCTCACCGGGGGGAGCTGTTTTTT
TRBV5-4	NA	few	TRBJ2-3	CASSLDARFDTDTQYF	TGTGCCAGCAGCTTGGACGCCCGGTTCGACACAGATACGCAGTATTTT
TRBV19	NA	few	TRBJ1-3	CASNLLGGIRTSGNTIYF	TGTGCCAGTAACCTATTGGGAGGGATTCGAACCTCTGGAAACACCATATATTTT
TRBV6-1	NA	NA	TRBJ2-5	CASSGKEFGQYF	TGTGCCAGCAGTGGCAAGGAGTTCGGGCAGTACTTC
TRBV2	NA	once	TRBJ1-1	CASSESIGRAEAFF	TGTGCCAGCAGTGAATCGATAGGGAGGGCTGAAGCTTTCTTT
TRBV2	TRBD1	NA	TRBJ1-5	CASSRTGDFQPQHF	TGTGCCAGCAGTAGGACAGGGGACTTTCAGCCCCAGCATTTT
TRBV7-9	TRBD1	NA	TRBJ2-7	CASSLLTGSYEQYF	TGTGCCAGCAGCTTACTGACAGGGTCTTACGAGCAGTACTTC
TRBV6-1	NA	NA	TRBJ2-7	CASWTLGGEQYF	TGTGCCAGCTGGACCCTGGGGGGCGAGCAGTACTTC